The 26 T cell receptor beta chains below come from one sample, sequenced in a study of T-cell memory formation after mild COVID-19. TCRdb reprocessed the 5' RACE reads via MiXCR and lists one record per CDR3 protein. The sample consists of 55,000 to 70,000 distinct CDR3 sequences, roughly a quarter of them appearing once. Sample: PBMCs or a T cell subset sorted from them (not recorded which). These TCRs come from a man younger than 30 who had mild COVID-19 (a few samples of this study predate the infection). Cell type and time point are not known.

The chain uses TRBV19 and TRBJ1-5; D call uncertain. Germline CDR1 reads LNHDA; CDR2 reads SQIVND (reference sequence). The CDR3 has 13 amino acids. V was shortened by 6 bases and J by 9 bases, with 15 bases between the two germline ends. CDR3 region: CASSRRSSGPQHF. For the CDR3, the DNA is TGTGCCAGTAGCAGACGGTCCAGTGGGCCCCAGCATTTT.

This clonotype has only a few counts. The V gene is TRBV20-1, the J gene TRBJ2-3; D unclear. The CDR3 covers 15 residues. Trimming took off 5 bases at V and 3 bases at J, with 18 bases between the two ends. Germline CDR1 reads DFQATT; CDR2 reads SNEGSKA (reference sequence). CDR3 nucleotides: TGCAGTGCTCGATTCGGACCACCGTTTACAGATACGCAGTATTTT. Translation gives CSARFGPPFTDTQYF.

V gene TRBV9 combines with J gene TRBJ1-3; TRBD1 agrees at 8 bases. J was trimmed by 0 bases and V by 3 bases; bases with no gene match: 8. CDR1 SGDLS and CDR2 YYNGEE come from the germline V gene. The CDR3 is made up of 17 amino acids. CDR3 bases: TGTGCCAGCAGCGGAACGGGACAGGCTTACTCTGGAAACACCATATATTTT. It specifies CASSGTGQAYSGNTIYF.

This clonotype was seen a handful of times. The chain has TRBV6-2 or TRBV6-3 and TRBJ2-5; 9 bases are shared with TRBD2. Unmatched junction bases numbered 8, after V lost 5 bases and J lost 1 base. CDR1 and CDR2 (germline): MNHEY, SVGEGT. The CDR3 has 16 amino acids. In DNA form, the CDR3 reads TGTGCCAGCAGTGACCCTGGCGGGGGGGGCCAAGAGACCCAGTACTTC. Encoded protein: CASSDPGGGGQETQYF.

The chain employs TRBV29-1 and TRBJ2-7; unclear D gene. Germline values: CDR1 SQVTM, CDR2 ANQGSEA. V gave up 3 bases and J gave up 1 base, with 10 bases separating them. This CDR3 has 13 residues. CDR3 nucleotides: TGCAGCGTTGACGGGCCCTCGTCCTACGAGCAGTACTTC. Amino acids: CSVDGPSSYEQYF.

This clonotype was seen a few times. The V gene is TRBV10-3, the J gene TRBJ2-1; D call uncertain. The CDR3 loop spans 15 amino acids. Germline lookup yields CDR1 ENHRY and CDR2 SYGVKD. V was shortened by 6 bases and J by 0 bases, with 12 bases between the two germline ends. DNA for the CDR3: TGTGCCATCAGCGCAGACTCGCCCTCCTACAATGAGCAGTTCTTC. It yields the protein CAISADSPSYNEQFF.

The V gene is TRBV3-1, the J gene TRBJ2-5, with 8 bases matching TRBD1. V was clipped by 5 bases and J by 10 bases; unmatched bases: 18. This CDR3 comprises 16 residues. Germline V gene data show CDR1 as LGHDT and CDR2 as YNNKEL (reference sequence). CDR3 protein: CASSVPGQAFLLGQYF. The DNA for the CDR3 is TGTGCCAGCAGCGTCCCGGGACAGGCCTTTCTCTTAGGCCAGTACTTC.

This clonotype was seen a few times. This chain uses TRBV6-6 with TRBJ2-2; the D is unclear. The CDR3 contains 14 residues. Between the trimmed V and J ends, which lost 4 bases and 7 bases, there was a span of 13 bases. CDR1 is MNHNY, CDR2 SVGAGI, per germline (reference sequence). The CDR3 is CASSFRPESGELFF. The CDR3 DNA is TGTGCCAGCAGTTTCCGACCCGAAAGCGGGGAGCTGTTTTTT.

The sample holds a few counts of this clonotype. The rearrangement links TRBV4-1 to TRBJ2-1; 8 bases are shared with TRBD1. After removal of 8 bases from V and 0 bases from J, the junction contained 12 bases not matched to a gene. Germline assignment: CDR1 MGHRA and CDR2 YSYEKL. This CDR3 contains 17 residues. The CDR3 DNA reads as TGCGCCAGCGGTGGGACAGGTGAAAGTCGCTCCTACAATGAGCAGTTCTTC. Its translation: CASGGTGESRSYNEQFF.

The chain carries TRBV9 and TRBJ2-3; no clear D. With 4 bases removed from V and 8 bases from J, the gap between germline ends came to 11 bases. The CDR3 spans 12 residues. Germline V gene sequence: CDR1 SGDLS, CDR2 YYNGEE. CDR3 coding DNA: TGTGCCAGCAGCCCCGACTCTTCTACGCAGTATTTT. Translated: CASSPDSSTQYF. Using reference TRBV9 and TRBJ2-3 for the parts outside the CDR3, the full variable domain is DSGVTQTPKHLITATGQRVTLRCSPRSGDLSVYWYQQSLDQGLQFLIQYYNGEERAKGNILERFSAQQFPDLHSELNLSSLELGDSALYFCASSPDSSTQYFGPGTRLTVL.

The chain is built from TRBV3-1 and TRBJ2-5, with 12 positions matching TRBD2. This CDR3 region has 16 residues. Losses at the gene ends were 1 base for V and 3 bases for J; bases not matched to a gene: 3. Per the germline V gene, CDR1 is LGHDT and CDR2 is YNNKEL (reference sequence). Here the CDR3 reads CASSQVWTSGEETQYF. The CDR3 region has the DNA TGTGCCAGCAGCCAAGTATGGACTAGCGGGGAAGAGACCCAGTACTTC.

V usage is TRBV20-1 and J usage is TRBJ2-3; either TRBD1 or TRBD2 may fit D (5 bases each). The CDR3 spans 16 residues. The V end lost 0 bases, the J end lost 2 bases, and 15 bases lay between the germline ends. Germline V gene data show CDR1 as DFQATT and CDR2 as SNEGSKA (reference sequence). The CDR3 here is CSARDRGRATTDTQYF. The CDR3 nucleotides are TGCAGTGCTAGAGATCGGGGCAGGGCAACCACAGATACGCAGTATTTT.

The rearrangement links TRBV29-1 to TRBJ2-1, with 8 bases matching TRBD2. Losses at the gene ends were 4 bases for V and 5 bases for J; bases not matched to a gene: 7. The germline CDR1 and CDR2 sequences are SQVTM and ANQGSEA. The CDR3 runs to 14 residues. Written as DNA, the CDR3 is TGCAGCGTTGTCGTAGCGGGGCATAACAATGAGCAGTTCTTC. Its translation: CSVVVAGHNNEQFF.

There are a few counts of this clonotype. This sequence joins TRBV28 and TRBJ2-3; perhaps TRBD1 as D (6 bases). Germline CDR1 is MDHEN and CDR2 is SYDVKM. Trimming shortened V by 6 bases and J by 0 bases, and 16 bases separated the two germline ends. The CDR3 covers 16 residues. The CDR3 spells CASSRTEEASTDTQYF. CDR3 coding DNA: TGTGCCAGCAGCCGGACAGAGGAGGCGAGCACAGATACGCAGTATTTT. The entire variable domain, with the rest obtained from reference TRBV28 and TRBJ2-3, is as follows: DVKVTQSSRYLVKRTGEKVFLECVQDMDHENMFWYRQDPGLGLRLIYFSYDVKMKEKGDIPEGYSVSREKKERFSLILESASTNQTSMYLCASSRTEEASTDTQYFGPGTRLTVL.

In this sample, this clonotype turned up a few times. The genes are TRBV20-1 and TRBJ1-1; D remains ambiguous. V was cut by 3 bases and J by 0 bases, with 14 bases left in between. Germline V gives CDR1 DFQATT, CDR2 SNEGSKA (reference sequence). The CDR3 covers 15 residues. CDR3 sequence (DNA): TGCAGTGCTAGGACGCCCTGGACCATGAACACTGAAGCTTTCTTT. It specifies CSARTPWTMNTEAFF.

The rearrangement links TRBV6-5 to TRBJ1-2; a possible D gene is TRBD1 (5 bases). Germline loops: CDR1 MNHEY, CDR2 SVGAGI. This CDR3 comprises 13 residues. Trimming pared 6 bases from V and 4 bases from J, leaving 12 bases between. The CDR3 here is CASSATESYGYTF. The CDR3 DNA is TGTGCCAGCAGCGCGACAGAAAGCTATGGCTACACCTTC.

The V gene is TRBV11-1, the J gene TRBJ2-1, with TRBD1 matching over 9 bases. Germline V gene data show CDR1 as SGHAT and CDR2 as FQDESV (reference sequence). The J segment lost 4 bases and the V segment lost 5 bases, leaving 6 bases of the junction unmatched. CDR3 length equals 15 residues. CDR3 region: CASSRGTGIYNEQFF. CDR3 nucleotide sequence: TGTGCCAGCAGCCGCGGGACAGGGATTTACAATGAGCAGTTCTTC.

The J gene is TRBJ2-4, the V gene TRBV7-6; the D gene is possibly TRBD2 (5 bases). Germline values: CDR1 SGHVS, CDR2 FNYEAQ. This CDR3 spans 15 amino acids. With 5 bases removed from V and 3 bases from J, the gap between germline ends came to 14 bases. This CDR3 is CASSPGELGKNIQYF. CDR3 DNA sequence: TGTGCCAGCAGCCCCGGGGAATTAGGCAAAAACATTCAGTACTTC.

This chain links TRBV28 with TRBJ2-2; D might be TRBD1 (6 bases). With 2 bases removed from V and 7 bases from J, the gap between germline ends came to 8 bases. From germline, CDR1 is MDHEN and CDR2 SYDVKM. This CDR3 contains 13 residues. This CDR3 reads CASSLTGSGELFF. The CDR3 nucleotides are TGTGCCAGCAGTTTAACAGGGAGCGGGGAGCTGTTTTTT.

The chain employs TRBV12-3 or TRBV12-4 and TRBJ2-7, with D perhaps matching TRBD1 or TRBD2 (6 bases each). This CDR3 comprises 14 residues. Trimming left V 10 bases short and J 3 bases short, with 19 bases between. CDR3 in DNA: TGTGCCACCGCACCCGGAGAGGGGGGCTACGAGCAGTACTTC. Translated: CATAPGEGGYEQYF.

This clonotype came up a few times. The chain combines TRBV12-3 or TRBV12-4 with TRBJ2-3; D not certain. The CDR3 is 14 amino acids. Trimming took 6 bases from V and 1 from J, leaving 11 bases between them. CDR3 sequence reads: CASRGFSGTDTQYF. The CDR3 nucleotides read TGTGCCAGCAGGGGATTCTCGGGCACAGATACGCAGTATTTT.

The chain carries TRBV5-1 and TRBJ2-2, with D possibly TRBD1 on 6 matching bases. There are 14 residues in the CDR3. V was cut by 8 bases and J by 5 bases, with 16 bases left in between. CDR1 is SGHRS and CDR2 is YFSETQ in the germline V gene. CDR3 bases: TGCGCCAGTATGACCGGGACAAAGACCGGGGAGCTGTTTTTT. This gives the protein CASMTGTKTGELFF.

This clonotype showed up just a few times. CDR3 coding DNA: TGTGCCAGCAGACGTGGGGGGGGAGAGACCCAGTACTTC. Translated, it gives CASRRGGGETQYF. J is TRBJ2-5 and V is TRBV3-1, with TRBD2 matching over 7 bases. The V segment lost 6 bases and the J segment 4 bases; nucleotides outside the gene matches: 5. The CDR3 contains 13 residues. Per germline, CDR1 LGHDT and CDR2 YNNKEL (reference sequence).

The CDR3 bases are TGTGCCAGCAGCTTAGAAAGAGGAGGGCTTGACCGGCAGTTCTTC. Amino acid sequence: CASSLERGGLDRQFF. This rearrangement joins TRBV7-6 to TRBJ2-1; a possible D gene is TRBD2 (6 bases). V lost 1 base, J lost 12 bases, and 19 bases lay in between. The CDR3 runs to 15 residues. Germline CDR1 SGHVS, CDR2 FNYEAQ.

This clonotype turned up a few times. The chain carries TRBV6-5 and TRBJ1-5, with D perhaps matching TRBD1 (5 bases). This CDR3 has 17 residues. CDR1 is MNHEY, CDR2 SVGAGI, per germline. V was shortened by 6 bases and J by 5 bases, with 23 bases between the two germline ends. The CDR3 protein is CASRQISGTYKDQPQHF. CDR3 DNA: TGTGCCAGCAGACAAATCTCCGGGACCTACAAAGATCAGCCCCAGCATTTT.

V gene TRBV14 combines with J gene TRBJ2-6; D may be TRBD2 (5 bases). CDR3 length: 17 amino acids. Germline values: CDR1 SGHDN, CDR2 FVKESK. V gave up 4 bases and J gave up 0 bases, with 13 bases separating them. As DNA, the CDR3 is TGTGCCAGCAGCCCCCCAAGGGAGAGCTCTGGGGCCAACGTCCTGACTTTC. It encodes CASSPPRESSGANVLTF. Full variable domain (remainder filled in from reference TRBV14 and TRBJ2-6): EAGVTQFPSHSVIEKGQTVTLRCDPISGHDNLYWYRRVMGKEIKFLLHFVKESKQDESGMPNNRFLAERTGGTYSTLKVQPAELEDSGVYFCASSPPRESSGANVLTFGAGSRLTVL.